The clone carrying this TCR beta chain was counted only a few times. The antigen is unknown. These data come from a study of cytomegalovirus exposure and HLA in healthy donors. Findings of the study overall: A later analysis reportedly found fewer N-insertions in an Asian-associated ancestry cluster than the approximately 700-donor mean.

The PCR contained 60 Vbeta and 13 Jbeta primers. Using immunoSEQ multiplex PCR, the repertoire was profiled, and TCRdb retains in-frame clones only, with some absent. Here the sample spans roughly 150,000 clones, roughly 82% being singletons. The CDR3 consists of 13 residues. The germline V gene encodes CDR1 SNHLY and CDR2 FYNNEI. Germline trimming cut 8 bases from V and 3 bases from J; bases unmatched to any gene: 3. Sequenced material: PBMCs. The V call is TRBV2, the J call TRBJ1-5, with 8 bases lining up with TRBD1. The origin of this receptor is a woman between 45 and 65 years old in good health and CMV-seropositive. In DNA form, the CDR3 reads TGTGCCAGCGCCAGGGGGCCCAATCAGCCCCAGCATTTT. Its protein product is CASARGPNQPQHF.